This entry describes one T cell receptor (beta chain). The germline gives CDR1 SEHNR, CDR2 FQNEAQ (reference sequence). V was shortened by 1 base and J by 8 bases, with 12 bases between the two germline ends. The CDR3 is made up of 14 amino acids. Clones were read by immunoSEQ multiplex PCR, and TCRdb kept only the in-frame ones, dropping some. The table records about 55,000 clones, around 97% of them present only once. The source of the sample is a study of control samples from healthy donors and cancer patients. This receptor was taken from a woman in her thirties in good health. This rearrangement joins TRBV7-9 to TRBJ2-4, with D unresolved. Sequences were obtained from blood. The CDR3 DNA reads as TGTGCCAGCAGCTTAGGGCTTGGGATGGACATTCAGTACTTC. This sequence encodes CASSLGLGMDIQYF.